This T cell receptor beta chain was sequenced for a study of blood T cell repertoires in COVID-19. Study background: Donors in the United States, Italy and Spain gave samples during acute or convalescent COVID-19.

Authors' processing steps: Amplification of reference gene primers provided the estimated nucleated cell counts. Here immunoSEQ multiplex PCR was the method, and the copy in TCRdb shows in-frame clones only, minus some. D and trimming come from the DNA, and the V and J calls and clone size come from that table. This sample has over 200,000 clones, with roughly 90% found just once. The CDR3 extends over 14 amino acids. CDR1 is MDHEN and CDR2 is SYDVKM in the germline V gene. Trimming left V 4 bases short and J 4 bases short, with 14 bases between. The clonotype was recovered from a man aged 40-49 years with active or convalescent COVID-19. Sequencing was carried out using peripheral blood. The chain is built from TRBV28 and TRBJ2-7; D possibly corresponds to TRBD1 (6 bases). CDR3 nucleotide sequence: TGTGCCAGCAGTTCTCGGACAGAACCTTACGAGCAGTACTTC. Protein sequence: CASSSRTEPYEQYF. The whole variable domain, filled in from reference TRBV28 and TRBJ2-7, reads DVKVTQSSRYLVKRTGEKVFLECVQDMDHENMFWYRQDPGLGLRLIYFSYDVKMKEKGDIPEGYSVSREKKERFSLILESASTNQTSMYLCASSSRTEPYEQYFGPGTRLTVT.